This T cell receptor beta chain was identified during a study of T-cell reconstitution after alpha-beta-depleted transplantation in children. Construction of the TCRbeta library involved unique molecular identifiers. From the PCR reads, TCRdb called clonotypes with MiXCR, one entry per CDR3 protein. The data contain 500,000 to 650,000 distinct CDR3 sequences, 13% of them seen just once; the ten biggest clones take up about 2%. Trimming left V 5 bases short and J 3 bases short, with 19 bases between. Per the germline V gene, CDR1 is SEHNR and CDR2 is FQNEAQ (reference sequence). This CDR3 comprises 17 residues.

The sample consisted of PBMCs, mostly from graft donor cells, taken 360 days after TCRalphabeta/CD19-depleted stem cell transplant. The sequence was obtained from a male patient aged 10 to 17 who had a stem cell transplant for acute myeloid leukemia, so the T cells may come from the graft donor. V is TRBV7-9 and J is TRBJ2-2, with D possibly called TRBD1 or TRBD2 (5 bases each). The CDR3 loop is CASSPGTSGRDTGELFF. In DNA, the CDR3 is TGTGCCAGCAGCCCAGGGACCTCGGGTAGAGACACCGGGGAGCTGTTTTTT.